This TCR beta chain was sequenced in a study of T cells in Graves' hyperthyroidism and ophthalmopathy. Whole-study context: Before any treatment, at initial diagnosis, peripheral blood was collected.

Patients aged 18 to 65 with hyperthyroidism were newly diagnosed, with duration under 2 months. The CDR3 runs 15 residues. The ends lost 6 bases at V and 6 bases at J; junction bases unmatched: 8. Researchers amplified the TCR beta CDR3 regions from RNA transcripts. HTBI primers drove first-round RT-PCR of the TCR CDR3. TCRdb redid the calling of the multiplex PCR reads with MiXCR, one entry per CDR3 protein. This sample has over 300,000 distinct CDR3 sequences, with approximately 15% found just once. General study results and limits: Most thyroid clonotypes expanded above 0.001 appeared in blood too.

This clonotype was picked up many times. Its specificity is not known. The chain is built from TRBV12-3 or TRBV12-4 and TRBJ2-5; 12 bases line up with TRBD1. Sequencing was carried out using blood. The TCR comes from a woman in her sixties or seventies with Graves' hyperthyroidism. In DNA, the CDR3 is TGTGCCAGCAGCCAAGGGACAGGGGGCGCGAAGACCCAGTACTTC. This sequence encodes CASSQGTGGAKTQYF.